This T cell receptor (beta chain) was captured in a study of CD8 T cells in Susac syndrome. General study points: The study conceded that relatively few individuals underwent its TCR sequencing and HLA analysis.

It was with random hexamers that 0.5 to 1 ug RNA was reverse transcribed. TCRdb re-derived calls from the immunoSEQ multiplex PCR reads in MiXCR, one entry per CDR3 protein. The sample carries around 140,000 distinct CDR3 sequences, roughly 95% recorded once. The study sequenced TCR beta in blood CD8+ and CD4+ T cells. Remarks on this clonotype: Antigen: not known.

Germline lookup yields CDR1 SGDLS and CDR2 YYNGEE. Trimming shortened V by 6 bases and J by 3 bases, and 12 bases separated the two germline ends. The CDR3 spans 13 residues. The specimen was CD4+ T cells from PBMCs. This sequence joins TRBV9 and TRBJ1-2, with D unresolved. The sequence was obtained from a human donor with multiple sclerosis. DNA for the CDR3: TGTGCCAGCACTCCTACCCTGGACTATGGCTACACCTTC. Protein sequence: CASTPTLDYGYTF.